The rows below give T cell receptor beta chains drawn from one sample of a study of T cell responses to AZD1222 COVID-19 vaccine. Produced via immunoSEQ multiplex PCR; TCRdb's table is partial and in-frame only. The sample holds 100,000 to 150,000 clones, 75% to 95% seen once. The specimen was peripheral blood, collected 28 days after the second AZD1222 dose. These receptors were collected from an adult who received the AZD1222 COVID-19 vaccine. The CDR3 runs from the conserved cysteine through the conserved F or W. D genes are given only for firm matches. The size of a clone is reported for some rows only, either as once, few or many, or as a class for expanded clones.

CDR3aa | CDR3nt | d_gene | abundance | j_gene | v_gene
CASSQGAGNSPLHF | TGTGCCAGCAGCCAAGGGGCAGGTAATTCACCCCTCCACTTT | NA | NA | TRBJ1-6 | TRBV3-1/TRBV3-2
CASRIGTGEAFF | TGTGCCAGTAGGATCGGGACAGGTGAAGCTTTCTTT | TRBD1 | NA | TRBJ1-1 | TRBV19
CASSLEMVGRSGYTF | TGTGCCAGCAGCTTGGAAATGGTTGGGCGGTCTGGCTACACCTTC | NA | NA | TRBJ1-2 | TRBV5-6
CASSPGQGAYNEQFF | TGTGCCAGCAGCCCGGGACAGGGGGCCTACAATGAGCAGTTCTTC | TRBD1 | NA | TRBJ2-1 | TRBV9
CASSEGLAGVRETQYF | TGTGCCAGCAGTGAGGGGCTAGCGGGGGTTCGGGAGACCCAGTACTTC | TRBD2 | NA | TRBJ2-5 | TRBV2
CASSQPRGFGYTF | TGTGCCAGCAGCCAACCCAGGGGGTTTGGCTACACCTTC | TRBD1 | NA | TRBJ1-2 | TRBV3-1/TRBV3-2
CASSLGSGANYGYTF | TGTGCCAGCAGCTTGGGTTCAGGGGCTAACTATGGCTACACCTTC | NA | few | TRBJ1-2 | TRBV5-4
CASRDPGNTIYF | TGTGCCAGCAGGGACCCTGGAAACACCATATATTTT | NA | NA | TRBJ1-3 | TRBV11-2
CASSQEGTGGTDTQYF | TGCGCCAGCAGCCAAGAGGGGACAGGCGGGACAGATACGCAGTATTTT | TRBD1 | NA | TRBJ2-3 | TRBV4-1
CASSLVGRADTQYF | TGTGCCAGCAGTCTTGTGGGCCGGGCAGATACGCAGTATTTT | NA | NA | TRBJ2-3 | TRBV27
CASSLSWEAGGSTDTQYF | TGTGCCAGCAGCTTAAGCTGGGAAGCGGGGGGATCCACAGATACGCAGTATTTT | TRBD2 | NA | TRBJ2-3 | TRBV7-2
CASANLDYYGYTF | TGTGCCAGCGCGAACCTTGACTACTATGGCTACACCTTC | NA | once | TRBJ1-2 | TRBV9
CASSQGLQPYGYTF | TGCGCCAGCAGCCAAGGTCTCCAGCCTTATGGCTACACCTTC | NA | NA | TRBJ1-2 | TRBV4-1
CASSQKEGGWREKLFF | TGTGCCAGCAGCCAGAAGGAGGGGGGATGGAGGGAAAAACTGTTTTTT | NA | NA | TRBJ1-4 | TRBV9
CASSPNRAGFEEKLFF | TGTGCCAGCTCACCGAATCGGGCAGGGTTTGAGGAAAAACTGTTTTTT | NA | NA | TRBJ1-4 | TRBV18
CASRNSGNSGNTIYF | TGTGCCAGCAGAAATTCGGGAAACTCTGGAAACACCATATATTTT | NA | NA | TRBJ1-3 | TRBV7-2
CASSLGLAGNTIYF | TGCGCCAGCAGCTTGGGGCTAGCTGGAAACACCATATATTTT | NA | NA | TRBJ1-3 | TRBV5-1
CASSIVLATVGNTIYF | TGTGCCAGTAGTATAGTGCTGGCGACGGTCGGAAACACCATATATTTT | NA | NA | TRBJ1-3 | TRBV19
CASSHPPADTQYF | TGTGCCAGCAGCCACCCTCCTGCAGATACGCAGTATTTT | NA | NA | TRBJ2-3 | TRBV4-2
CASSQAPSDEQFF | TGTGCCAGCAGTCAGGCCCCTTCGGATGAGCAGTTCTTC | NA | NA | TRBJ2-1 | TRBV12-3/TRBV12-4
CATTAGDWTEAFF | TGTGCCACCACCGCAGGGGACTGGACTGAAGCTTTCTTT | NA | once | TRBJ1-1 | TRBV6-5
CASSLRQGEAGELFF | TGTGCCAGTAGTCTCCGACAGGGGGAGGCCGGGGAGCTGTTTTTT | TRBD1 | NA | TRBJ2-2 | TRBV19
CASSLVRGNTEAFF | TGTGCCAGCAGCTTGGTCAGGGGGAACACTGAAGCTTTCTTT | NA | NA | TRBJ1-1 | TRBV5-5
CASSLGQLNSPLHF | TGTGCCAGCAGCTTGGGACAACTAAATTCACCCCTCCACTTT | NA | NA | TRBJ1-6 | TRBV7-9
CASSSDTNTEAFF | TGTGCCAGCTCATCTGACACGAACACTGAAGCTTTCTTT | NA | NA | TRBJ1-1 | TRBV18
CASTRDNLNEKLFF | TGTGCCTCTACCCGGGACAACCTCAATGAAAAACTGTTTTTT | NA | NA | TRBJ1-4 | TRBV3-1/TRBV3-2
CASSQAPGRETEAFF | TGCGCCAGCAGCCAAGCCCCCGGGAGAGAAACTGAAGCTTTCTTT | NA | NA | TRBJ1-1 | TRBV4-1
CASSIRQGISPLHF | TGTGCCAGTAGTATTCGACAGGGGATTTCACCCCTCCACTTT | TRBD1 | once | TRBJ1-6 | TRBV19
CASSLAANTEAFF | TGTGCCAGCAGCTTAGCCGCGAACACTGAAGCTTTCTTT | NA | NA | TRBJ1-1 | TRBV11-3
CASSSTGLPKYGYTF | TGTGCCAGCAGTTCAACCGGGCTCCCGAAGTATGGCTACACCTTC | NA | NA | TRBJ1-2 | TRBV27
CASSKEGGSADTQYF | TGTGCCAGTAGTAAAGAAGGCGGGAGCGCAGATACGCAGTATTTT | TRBD2 | NA | TRBJ2-3 | TRBV19
CAWSRQGNQPQHF | TGTGCCTGGAGTAGGCAGGGGAATCAGCCCCAGCATTTT | NA | NA | TRBJ1-5 | TRBV30
CASSQGMGGDQPQHF | TGTGCCAGCAGCCAAGGGATGGGGGGGGATCAGCCCCAGCATTTT | NA | NA | TRBJ1-5 | TRBV3-1/TRBV3-2
CASTTGGGDTEAFF | TGTGCCAGCACCACAGGGGGCGGTGACACTGAAGCTTTCTTT | TRBD1 | NA | TRBJ1-1 | TRBV6-5
CASGRDSSYNEQFF | TGTGCCAGCGGTCGGGACAGCTCCTACAATGAGCAGTTCTTC | TRBD1 | NA | TRBJ2-1 | TRBV6-5
CASSSGQGRPDYGYTF | TGTGCCAGCAGTTCCGGACAGGGGAGACCTGACTATGGCTACACCTTC | TRBD1 | NA | TRBJ1-2 | TRBV27
CASSLDRVVAFF | TGCGCCAGCAGCTTGGACAGGGTTGTAGCTTTCTTT | NA | NA | TRBJ1-1 | TRBV5-1